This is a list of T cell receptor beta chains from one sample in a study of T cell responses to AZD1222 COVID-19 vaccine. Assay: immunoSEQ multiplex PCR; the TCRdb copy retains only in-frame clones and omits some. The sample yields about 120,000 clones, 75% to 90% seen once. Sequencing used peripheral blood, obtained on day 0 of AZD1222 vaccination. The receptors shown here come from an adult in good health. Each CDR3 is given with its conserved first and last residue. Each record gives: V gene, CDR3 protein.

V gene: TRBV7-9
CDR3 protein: CASSPGQSSSYEQYF

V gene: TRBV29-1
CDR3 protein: CSVRLAGVTDTQYF

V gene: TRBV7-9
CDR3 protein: CASSLRGDTEAFF

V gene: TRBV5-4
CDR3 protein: CASSTSPSNVLTF

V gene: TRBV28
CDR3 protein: CASSETTSSYNEQFF

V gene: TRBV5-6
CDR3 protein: CASSRLQGAIFTEAFF

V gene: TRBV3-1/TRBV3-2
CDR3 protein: CASSQSPGTGKARAFF

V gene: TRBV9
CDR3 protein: CASTDRGRNTGELFF

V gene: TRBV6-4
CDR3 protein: CASTRREGASNNSPLHF

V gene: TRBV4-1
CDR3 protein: CASSQESSSGIPTYEQYF

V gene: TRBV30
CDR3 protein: CAWKPPGGPEQYF

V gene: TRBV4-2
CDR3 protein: CASSQEAGPTNEKLFF

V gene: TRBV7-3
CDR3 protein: CASSSRQGWPDTQYF

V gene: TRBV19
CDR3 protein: CASSMGRVVTEAFF

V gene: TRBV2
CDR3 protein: CASRDWSGTDTQYF

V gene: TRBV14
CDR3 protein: CASSRGTEPFTF

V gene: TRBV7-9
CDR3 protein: CASSAPDRERTDTQYF

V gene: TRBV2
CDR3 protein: CASRGASYGYTF

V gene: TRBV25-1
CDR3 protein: CASSEWGVTNYGYTF

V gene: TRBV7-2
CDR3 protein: CASSYGTGGGLSNQPQHF

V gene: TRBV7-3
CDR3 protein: CASRRDMNTEAFF

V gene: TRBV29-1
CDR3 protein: CSVPTGNEQFF

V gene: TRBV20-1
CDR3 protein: CSASGVGAVETQYF

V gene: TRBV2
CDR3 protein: CASSESEISGELFF

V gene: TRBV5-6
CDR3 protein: CASSVGGSSYNSPLHF